The rows below give T cell receptor beta chains drawn from one sample of a study of T cell repertoires in cytomegalovirus infection. Each CDR3 protein is one row after TCRdb ran MiXCR on the reads. The sample lists hundreds of thousands of distinct CDR3 sequences; 8% to 10% were seen once. Sequenced input: PBMCs. These receptors originate from a human donor in good health (CMV status not recorded). Some clones in this sample may be carry-over from other donors' samples. The CDR3 runs from the conserved cysteine through the conserved F or W. Fields, in order: CDR3 DNA, CDR3 protein, clone size, J gene, V gene, D gene. The D gene is left open where the match is weak. The size of a clone is reported for some rows only, either as once, few or many, or as a class for expanded clones.

cdr3_nt: TGCACTGCTCAGTATAGCAATCAGCCCCAGCATTTT; cdr3_aa: CTAQYSNQPQHF; clone_size: few; j_call: TRBJ1-5; v_call: TRBV20-1; d_call: -
cdr3_nt: TGTGCCAGCAGTCCCGTGGTCGGATCTGGGGCCAACGTCCTGACTTTC; cdr3_aa: CASSPVVGSGANVLTF; clone_size: many; j_call: TRBJ2-6; v_call: TRBV6-5; d_call: -
cdr3_nt: TGCGCCACCGTTGGGGGGGCGCCCACTGAAGCTTTCTTT; cdr3_aa: CATVGGAPTEAFF; clone_size: few; j_call: TRBJ1-1; v_call: TRBV10-1; d_call: -
cdr3_nt: TGTGCCAGCAGCCAAGGACAGGGGGTCCTTATGGGCAAAAACATTCAGTACTTC; cdr3_aa: CASSQGQGVLMGKNIQYF; clone_size: many; j_call: TRBJ2-4; v_call: TRBV14; d_call: TRBD1
cdr3_nt: TGTGCCAGCAGGAAACCCGATATCGCCTACAATGAGCAGTTCTTC; cdr3_aa: CASRKPDIAYNEQFF; clone_size: many; j_call: TRBJ2-1; v_call: TRBV7-9; d_call: -
cdr3_nt: TGTGCCAGCGGCCTTGACAGCTACACAGATACGCAGTATTTT; cdr3_aa: CASGLDSYTDTQYF; clone_size: -; j_call: TRBJ2-3; v_call: TRBV28; d_call: -
cdr3_nt: TGCGCCAGCAGCTTAGGGTGGATTGGCGGGGAGCTGTTTTTT; cdr3_aa: CASSLGWIGGELFF; clone_size: -; j_call: TRBJ2-2; v_call: TRBV5-1; d_call: -
cdr3_nt: TGTGCCAGCAGTTGGGATGAGTCAAATAATTCACCCCTCCACTTT; cdr3_aa: CASSWDESNNSPLHF; clone_size: many; j_call: TRBJ1-6; v_call: TRBV28; d_call: -
cdr3_nt: TGTGCCAGCAGTTTATTCGGGGGGCCGCCGACTATTGGAGATACGCAGTATTTT; cdr3_aa: CASSLFGGPPTIGDTQYF; clone_size: many; j_call: TRBJ2-3; v_call: TRBV28; d_call: -
cdr3_nt: TGCAGTGCTAGAGGTCAACAAGAGACCCAGTACTTC; cdr3_aa: CSARGQQETQYF; clone_size: many; j_call: TRBJ2-5; v_call: TRBV20-1; d_call: -
cdr3_nt: TGTGCCAGCAGTTTGGGATTATACTCCTACAATGAGCAGTTCTTC; cdr3_aa: CASSLGLYSYNEQFF; clone_size: many; j_call: TRBJ2-1; v_call: TRBV28; d_call: -
cdr3_nt: TGTGCCTCTGACCCGGGCCCAGGTTCACCTGGGGCCAACGTCCTGACTTTC; cdr3_aa: CASDPGPGSPGANVLTF; clone_size: -; j_call: TRBJ2-6; v_call: TRBV10-3; d_call: -
cdr3_nt: TGTGCCAGCTCACCACCGGGGGGGCCGATCACTGAAGCTTTCTTT; cdr3_aa: CASSPPGGPITEAFF; clone_size: -; j_call: TRBJ1-1; v_call: TRBV18; d_call: -
cdr3_nt: TGCAGCGTTGCTAGGGGACAGCAAGAGACCCAGTACTTC; cdr3_aa: CSVARGQQETQYF; clone_size: many; j_call: TRBJ2-5; v_call: TRBV29-1; d_call: TRBD1
cdr3_nt: TGTGCCAGCAGTTACCCGGGACGGGATGAAGCTTTCTTT; cdr3_aa: CASSYPGRDEAFF; clone_size: many; j_call: TRBJ1-1; v_call: TRBV6-6; d_call: -
cdr3_nt: TGTGCCAGCAGCCTCACTAGCGGGGGGGCTGGGGTGCAGTTCTTC; cdr3_aa: CASSLTSGGAGVQFF; clone_size: -; j_call: TRBJ2-1; v_call: TRBV14; d_call: TRBD2
cdr3_nt: TGTGCCAGCAGCCACGCGACTAGCGGGGGGGCCGGGTCCAAAAACATTCAGTACTTC; cdr3_aa: CASSHATSGGAGSKNIQYF; clone_size: many; j_call: TRBJ2-4; v_call: TRBV12-3/TRBV12-4; d_call: TRBD2
cdr3_nt: TGCGCCAGCAGCTTGGGTGAGGGAGTGGGGCCCCAGCATTTT; cdr3_aa: CASSLGEGVGPQHF; clone_size: many; j_call: TRBJ1-5; v_call: TRBV5-1; d_call: -
cdr3_nt: TGTGCCAGCTCACCAGTCCTGCAAGAGACCCAGTACTTC; cdr3_aa: CASSPVLQETQYF; clone_size: many; j_call: TRBJ2-5; v_call: TRBV18; d_call: -
cdr3_nt: TGTGCCAGTGGGGCGGACGGAAGCACAGATACGCAGTATTTT; cdr3_aa: CASGADGSTDTQYF; clone_size: -; j_call: TRBJ2-3; v_call: TRBV19; d_call: -
cdr3_nt: TGCAGTGCTCAAGGGACAGGGGGCACGGTACGCGAAGCTTTCTTT; cdr3_aa: CSAQGTGGTVREAFF; clone_size: -; j_call: TRBJ1-1; v_call: TRBV20-1; d_call: TRBD1
cdr3_nt: TGTGCCAGCAGTTTATTTGGCAGGGTTGGGGGACGTGCCACAGATACGCAGTATTTT; cdr3_aa: CASSLFGRVGGRATDTQYF; clone_size: many; j_call: TRBJ2-3; v_call: TRBV28; d_call: -
cdr3_nt: TGTGCCAGCAGTGCGGAGGGGGGGCCCCCAGAGACCCAGTACTTC; cdr3_aa: CASSAEGGPPETQYF; clone_size: many; j_call: TRBJ2-5; v_call: TRBV2; d_call: -
cdr3_nt: TGTGCCAGCAGCTTGACCTTGGGGACTAGCGGGGGACCTATAGAGACCCAGTACTTC; cdr3_aa: CASSLTLGTSGGPIETQYF; clone_size: many; j_call: TRBJ2-5; v_call: TRBV5-5; d_call: TRBD2
cdr3_nt: TGTGCCAGCAGTACAGCGGGACCTCCAAATGAGCAGTTCTTC; cdr3_aa: CASSTAGPPNEQFF; clone_size: many; j_call: TRBJ2-1; v_call: TRBV6-6; d_call: TRBD2
cdr3_nt: TGTGCCAGCGGGTCCGGGACAGGGAAATACGAGCAGTACTTC; cdr3_aa: CASGSGTGKYEQYF; clone_size: many; j_call: TRBJ2-7; v_call: TRBV7-2; d_call: TRBD1
cdr3_nt: TGCAGCGTTGAAGGCCATAGGAACTACACCTTC; cdr3_aa: CSVEGHRNYTF; clone_size: many; j_call: TRBJ1-2; v_call: TRBV29-1; d_call: -
cdr3_nt: TGTGCCATCAGGGAGAGAACAGATACGCAGTATTTT; cdr3_aa: CAIRERTDTQYF; clone_size: -; j_call: TRBJ2-3; v_call: TRBV10-3; d_call: -
cdr3_nt: TGTGCCAGCAGCTTAGACAGGGGTGACAACATTCAGTACTTC; cdr3_aa: CASSLDRGDNIQYF; clone_size: many; j_call: TRBJ2-4; v_call: TRBV7-2; d_call: TRBD1
cdr3_nt: TGTGCCAGCAGTTACGGGGAAGGGACCTATGGCTACACCTTC; cdr3_aa: CASSYGEGTYGYTF; clone_size: many; j_call: TRBJ1-2; v_call: TRBV6-5; d_call: -
cdr3_nt: TGTGCCAGCAGTTCGAAACACCTTGTCAACACCGGGGAGCTGTTTTTT; cdr3_aa: CASSSKHLVNTGELFF; clone_size: many; j_call: TRBJ2-2; v_call: TRBV5-5; d_call: -
cdr3_nt: TGTGCCAGCTTGCCCAGTGGCAGCTATGGCTACACCTTC; cdr3_aa: CASLPSGSYGYTF; clone_size: many; j_call: TRBJ1-2; v_call: TRBV7-9; d_call: -
cdr3_nt: TGTGCCAGCAGCTTAGGTACGAGCTGGGAAAAACTGTTTTTT; cdr3_aa: CASSLGTSWEKLFF; clone_size: many; j_call: TRBJ1-4; v_call: TRBV7-2; d_call: -
cdr3_nt: TGTGCCAGCAGTCCAGGACGTGCCTATAATTCACCCCTCCACTTT; cdr3_aa: CASSPGRAYNSPLHF; clone_size: many; j_call: TRBJ1-6; v_call: TRBV6-5; d_call: -
cdr3_nt: TGTGCCAGCAGTTACGAAATTGTGACAGAACTTTCCTCTGGGGCCAACGTCCTGACTTTC; cdr3_aa: CASSYEIVTELSSGANVLTF; clone_size: many; j_call: TRBJ2-6; v_call: TRBV6-5; d_call: -
cdr3_nt: TGTGCCAGCAGTTTAGCAGGAAGTTATTTCAATCAGCCCCAGCATTTT; cdr3_aa: CASSLAGSYFNQPQHF; clone_size: -; j_call: TRBJ1-5; v_call: TRBV12-3/TRBV12-4; d_call: -
cdr3_nt: TGCGCCAGCAGCTTCGACGGGGTTGGCTATGGCTACACCTTC; cdr3_aa: CASSFDGVGYGYTF; clone_size: -; j_call: TRBJ1-2; v_call: TRBV5-1; d_call: -
cdr3_nt: TGTGCCAGCACCCAGGCGAGCTCCTACAATGAGCAGTTCTTC; cdr3_aa: CASTQASSYNEQFF; clone_size: few; j_call: TRBJ2-1; v_call: TRBV7-9; d_call: -
cdr3_nt: TGTGCCAGCAGTCAGGTGGGGGGGAGCTCCTACAATGAGCAGTTCTTC; cdr3_aa: CASSQVGGSSYNEQFF; clone_size: -; j_call: TRBJ2-1; v_call: TRBV27; d_call: TRBD2
cdr3_nt: TGCGCCAGCAGCTTGGAGGGGGGGGCATTCCAACTGCAGTTCTTC; cdr3_aa: CASSLEGGAFQLQFF; clone_size: -; j_call: TRBJ2-1; v_call: TRBV5-1; d_call: -
cdr3_nt: TGTGCCAGCAGCCAAGTGCAGGGGAATTCACCCCTCCACTTT; cdr3_aa: CASSQVQGNSPLHF; clone_size: few; j_call: TRBJ1-6; v_call: TRBV14; d_call: -
cdr3_nt: TGTGCCAGCAGCTTCCGGGACAGCCCCTCTGGGGCCAACGTCCTGACTTTC; cdr3_aa: CASSFRDSPSGANVLTF; clone_size: many; j_call: TRBJ2-6; v_call: TRBV7-2; d_call: TRBD1
cdr3_nt: TGCAGTGCTAGAGATGCCCTCCGGGTTCAAGAGACCCAGTACTTC; cdr3_aa: CSARDALRVQETQYF; clone_size: few; j_call: TRBJ2-5; v_call: TRBV20-1; d_call: -
cdr3_nt: TGCAGTGCTAGAGATCCTCGGGGGGAAAAGGGCAATGAGCAGTTCTTC; cdr3_aa: CSARDPRGEKGNEQFF; clone_size: many; j_call: TRBJ2-1; v_call: TRBV20-1; d_call: TRBD2